These T cell receptor beta chains were read from a single sample in a study of CD8 T cells in Susac syndrome. MiXCR, applied by TCRdb to the immunoSEQ multiplex PCR reads, yields one record per CDR3 protein. The table shows about 300,000 distinct CDR3 sequences, with roughly 94% occurring only once. Sequenced sample: CD4+ T cells from PBMCs. Receptors were obtained from a human donor with multiple sclerosis. The CDR3 runs from the conserved cysteine through the conserved F or W. The D gene is left open where the match is weak. Part of the rows lack a size; the others show once, few, many or a class for expanded clones.

j_gene: TRBJ1-4
d_gene: TRBD1
abundance: .
v_gene: TRBV10-2
len: 14
CDR3nt: TGCGCCAGCAATGAAGGGACAGGGGCTGAAAAACTGTTTTTT
CDR3aa: CASNEGTGAEKLFF

j_gene: TRBJ1-5
d_gene: .
abundance: few
v_gene: TRBV5-6
len: 13
CDR3nt: TGTGCCAGCAGCTTTTACGCGAATCAGCCCCAGCATTTT
CDR3aa: CASSFYANQPQHF

j_gene: TRBJ2-3
d_gene: .
abundance: .
v_gene: TRBV12-3/TRBV12-4
len: 17
CDR3nt: TGTGCCAGCAGTTTAGGAGGCCCTCGGCTTAGCACAGATACGCAGTATTTT
CDR3aa: CASSLGGPRLSTDTQYF

j_gene: TRBJ1-1
d_gene: .
abundance: once
v_gene: TRBV21-1
len: 12
CDR3nt: TGTGCCAGCATGAAGTGGGCGGCTGAAGCTTTCTTT
CDR3aa: CASMKWAAEAFF

j_gene: TRBJ2-1
d_gene: TRBD1
abundance: .
v_gene: TRBV30
len: 14
CDR3nt: TGTGCCTGGACCGGGACAGCGGTCTACAATGAGCAGTTCTTC
CDR3aa: CAWTGTAVYNEQFF

j_gene: TRBJ2-1
d_gene: TRBD2
abundance: .
v_gene: TRBV29-1
len: 12
CDR3nt: TGCAGCGTTGGTCTAGCGGGTGATGAGCAGTTCTTC
CDR3aa: CSVGLAGDEQFF

j_gene: TRBJ1-2
d_gene: .
abundance: .
v_gene: TRBV15
len: 14
CDR3nt: TGTGCCACCAGCAGAGATCGGGGGATCTATGGCTACACCTTC
CDR3aa: CATSRDRGIYGYTF

j_gene: TRBJ1-3
d_gene: .
abundance: .
v_gene: TRBV4-3
len: 16
CDR3nt: TGCGCCAGCAGCCAAGATCAAGGGGAACCCGGAAACACCATATATTTT
CDR3aa: CASSQDQGEPGNTIYF

j_gene: TRBJ2-3
d_gene: .
abundance: .
v_gene: TRBV4-1
len: 16
CDR3nt: TGCGCCAGCAGCCAAGACCCCGCTGCCTCCACAGATACGCAGTATTTT
CDR3aa: CASSQDPAASTDTQYF

j_gene: TRBJ2-7
d_gene: .
abundance: .
v_gene: TRBV6-5
len: 12
CDR3nt: TGTGCCAGCAGAAGGACAGTGGGCGAGCAGTACTTC
CDR3aa: CASRRTVGEQYF

j_gene: TRBJ2-3
d_gene: TRBD2
abundance: .
v_gene: TRBV20-1
len: 15
CDR3nt: TGCAGTGCTAAAGGACTAGCGGGACCGCGGGATACGCAGTATTTT
CDR3aa: CSAKGLAGPRDTQYF

j_gene: TRBJ1-5
d_gene: .
abundance: .
v_gene: TRBV6-6
len: 14
CDR3nt: TGTGCCAGCAGGCCCGGGACGGAGAATCAGCCCCAGCATTTT
CDR3aa: CASRPGTENQPQHF

j_gene: TRBJ1-2
d_gene: .
abundance: once
v_gene: TRBV5-5
len: 15
CDR3nt: TGTGCCAGCAGCTTGGGGGTCGGACGAGGGTATGGCTACACCTTC
CDR3aa: CASSLGVGRGYGYTF

j_gene: TRBJ2-5
d_gene: TRBD1
abundance: .
v_gene: TRBV5-4
len: 15
CDR3nt: TGTGCCAGCAGCTTTTCGGGACAGCGCCGGGAGACCCAGTACTTC
CDR3aa: CASSFSGQRRETQYF

j_gene: TRBJ1-1
d_gene: TRBD1
abundance: .
v_gene: TRBV7-2
len: 17
CDR3nt: TGTGCCAGCAGCTTAGACTCCCCCGCTTCGGGACAGATCCAAGCTTTCTTT
CDR3aa: CASSLDSPASGQIQAFF

j_gene: TRBJ2-7
d_gene: TRBD2
abundance: .
v_gene: TRBV5-4
len: 15
CDR3nt: TGTGCCAGCAGGGGGAGGACTAGCCCGGTCGAAGAGCAGTACTTC
CDR3aa: CASRGRTSPVEEQYF

j_gene: TRBJ2-7
d_gene: .
abundance: .
v_gene: TRBV10-2
len: 14
CDR3nt: TGCGCCAGCAGGGCCGGGACTGACACCTACGAGCAGTACTTC
CDR3aa: CASRAGTDTYEQYF

j_gene: TRBJ2-5
d_gene: TRBD2
abundance: .
v_gene: TRBV12-5
len: 12
CDR3nt: TGTGCTAGTGGTCCCGGGAGGGAGACCCAGTACTTC
CDR3aa: CASGPGRETQYF

j_gene: TRBJ1-5
d_gene: .
abundance: .
v_gene: TRBV7-7
len: 13
CDR3nt: TGTGCTAGCAGCGTAGAGAGGGATCAGCCCCAGCATTTT
CDR3aa: CASSVERDQPQHF

j_gene: TRBJ2-3
d_gene: .
abundance: once
v_gene: TRBV24-1
len: 17
CDR3nt: TGTGCCACCAGTGATTCCTCAGGGGTTAGGGGCACAGATACGCAGTATTTT
CDR3aa: CATSDSSGVRGTDTQYF

j_gene: TRBJ2-3
d_gene: .
abundance: .
v_gene: TRBV2
len: 15
CDR3nt: TGTGCCAGCAGCGGCAGGTTTAGGGGGATAGATACGCAGTATTTT
CDR3aa: CASSGRFRGIDTQYF

j_gene: TRBJ1-6
d_gene: .
abundance: once
v_gene: TRBV30
len: 12
CDR3nt: TGTGCCTGGAGTTTTCGGGGAACAGGCCTCCACTTT
CDR3aa: CAWSFRGTGLHF

j_gene: TRBJ1-1
d_gene: .
abundance: .
v_gene: TRBV29-1
len: 13
CDR3nt: TGCAGCGTTGACGGGAGGACGGGCACTGAAGCTTTCTTT
CDR3aa: CSVDGRTGTEAFF

j_gene: TRBJ2-6
d_gene: TRBD2
abundance: .
v_gene: TRBV4-2
len: 18
CDR3nt: TGTGCCAGCAGCCAAGGTCCGGGGGGAAGCTCTGGGGCCAACGTCCTGACTTTC
CDR3aa: CASSQGPGGSSGANVLTF

j_gene: TRBJ1-1
d_gene: .
abundance: once
v_gene: TRBV6-2/TRBV6-3
len: 12
CDR3nt: TGTGCCAGCAGGCAAGGACCCTCTGAAGCTTTCTTT
CDR3aa: CASRQGPSEAFF

j_gene: TRBJ2-7
d_gene: .
abundance: .
v_gene: TRBV6-6
len: 13
CDR3nt: TGTGCCAGCAGCTGGGGCACGGTCGGCGAGCAGTACTTC
CDR3aa: CASSWGTVGEQYF

j_gene: TRBJ2-7
d_gene: TRBD2
abundance: .
v_gene: TRBV6-2/TRBV6-3
len: 15
CDR3nt: TGTGCCAGCAGACCCGGGACTAGCGGGGACTACGAGCAGTACTTC
CDR3aa: CASRPGTSGDYEQYF

j_gene: TRBJ2-5
d_gene: .
abundance: .
v_gene: TRBV2
len: 10
CDR3nt: TGTGCCAGCCGCTTTTGGACCCAGTACTTC
CDR3aa: CASRFWTQYF

j_gene: TRBJ2-7
d_gene: .
abundance: .
v_gene: TRBV7-6
len: 14
CDR3nt: TGTGCCAGCAGCTTAGGGGGACTGAGGGACGAGCAGTACTTC
CDR3aa: CASSLGGLRDEQYF

j_gene: TRBJ1-5
d_gene: .
abundance: .
v_gene: TRBV2
len: 15
CDR3nt: TGTGCCAGCAGTGAGGGGGGCAGGGGACATCAGCCCCAGCATTTT
CDR3aa: CASSEGGRGHQPQHF

j_gene: TRBJ1-1
d_gene: .
abundance: .
v_gene: TRBV20-1
len: 12
CDR3nt: TGCAGTGCTACCAGTATGAACACTGAAGCTTTCTTT
CDR3aa: CSATSMNTEAFF

j_gene: TRBJ1-2
d_gene: .
abundance: .
v_gene: TRBV20-1
len: 13
CDR3nt: TGCAGTGCTAGCTCACAGGAGGGGTATGGCTACACCTTC
CDR3aa: CSASSQEGYGYTF

j_gene: TRBJ1-5
d_gene: TRBD1
abundance: .
v_gene: TRBV18
len: 15
CDR3nt: TGTGCCAGCTCAGAGGGGGCTACCTTCAATCAGCCCCAGCATTTT
CDR3aa: CASSEGATFNQPQHF

j_gene: TRBJ2-1
d_gene: TRBD2
abundance: .
v_gene: TRBV30
len: 14
CDR3nt: TGTGCCTGGGTTAGCGGGAGCTCCTACAATGAGCAGTTCTTC
CDR3aa: CAWVSGSSYNEQFF

j_gene: TRBJ2-7
d_gene: .
abundance: .
v_gene: TRBV6-6
len: 14
CDR3nt: TGTGCCAGCAAGGGGGGGGTCCCCTCCTACGAGCAGTACTTC
CDR3aa: CASKGGVPSYEQYF

j_gene: TRBJ2-3
d_gene: .
abundance: .
v_gene: TRBV7-2
len: 15
CDR3nt: TGTGCCAGCAGCACACGCAGGGGAAACACAGATACGCAGTATTTT
CDR3aa: CASSTRRGNTDTQYF

j_gene: TRBJ2-1
d_gene: .
abundance: .
v_gene: TRBV20-1
len: 12
CDR3nt: TGCAGTGCTAGCCGGACTTATAATGAGCAGTTCTTC
CDR3aa: CSASRTYNEQFF

j_gene: TRBJ1-2
d_gene: .
abundance: .
v_gene: TRBV5-1
len: 15
CDR3nt: TGCGCCAGCAGCCTCTTCCCGACAGAGCCCTATGGCTACACCTTC
CDR3aa: CASSLFPTEPYGYTF

j_gene: TRBJ2-2
d_gene: .
abundance: .
v_gene: TRBV4-1
len: 15
CDR3nt: TGCGCCAGCAGCCCGACTTTTCGGGGCACCGGGGAGCTGTTTTTT
CDR3aa: CASSPTFRGTGELFF

j_gene: TRBJ2-3
d_gene: TRBD2
abundance: .
v_gene: TRBV27
len: 18
CDR3nt: TGTGCCAGCACCCGTCTAGAGGGCGGGAGTGCGGCCACAGATACGCAGTATTTT
CDR3aa: CASTRLEGGSAATDTQYF

j_gene: TRBJ2-2
d_gene: .
abundance: .
v_gene: TRBV9
len: 14
CDR3nt: TGTGCCAGCAGCGTGGGACAGAACACCGGGGAGCTGTTTTTT
CDR3aa: CASSVGQNTGELFF

j_gene: TRBJ2-4
d_gene: .
abundance: .
v_gene: TRBV7-2
len: 15
CDR3nt: TGTGCCAGCAGCTTATATGGCGGCCTACGGAACATTCAGTACTTC
CDR3aa: CASSLYGGLRNIQYF

j_gene: TRBJ1-3
d_gene: .
abundance: .
v_gene: TRBV2
len: 15
CDR3nt: TGTGCCAGCAGTGTCGGTCCTAGCTCTGGAAACACCATATATTTT
CDR3aa: CASSVGPSSGNTIYF

j_gene: TRBJ2-6
d_gene: .
abundance: .
v_gene: TRBV14
len: 14
CDR3nt: TGTGCCAGCAGCCAAGACCCAGGGTACAACGTCCTGACTTTC
CDR3aa: CASSQDPGYNVLTF

j_gene: TRBJ2-3
d_gene: TRBD1
abundance: .
v_gene: TRBV27
len: 15
CDR3nt: TGTGCCAGCAGTCACAGGGGGCTTGGCACAGATACGCAGTATTTT
CDR3aa: CASSHRGLGTDTQYF

j_gene: TRBJ1-3
d_gene: .
abundance: .
v_gene: TRBV20-1
len: 18
CDR3nt: TGCAGTGCTAGCCATGGTTGGGGGCCGACTCTAGGTGGAAACACCATATATTTT
CDR3aa: CSASHGWGPTLGGNTIYF